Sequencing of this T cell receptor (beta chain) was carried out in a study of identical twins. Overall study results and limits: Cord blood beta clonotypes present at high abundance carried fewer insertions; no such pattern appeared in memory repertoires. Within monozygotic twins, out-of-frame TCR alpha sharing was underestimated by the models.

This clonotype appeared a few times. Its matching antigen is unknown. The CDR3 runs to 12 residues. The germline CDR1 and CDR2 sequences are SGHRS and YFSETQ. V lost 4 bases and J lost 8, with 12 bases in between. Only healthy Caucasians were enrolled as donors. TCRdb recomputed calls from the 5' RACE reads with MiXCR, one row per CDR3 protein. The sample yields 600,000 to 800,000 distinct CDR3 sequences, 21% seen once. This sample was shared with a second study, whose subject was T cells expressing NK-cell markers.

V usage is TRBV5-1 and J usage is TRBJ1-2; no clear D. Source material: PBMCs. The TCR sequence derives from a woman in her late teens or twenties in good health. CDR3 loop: CASSPDHGGYTF. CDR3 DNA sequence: TGCGCCAGCAGCCCGGACCACGGAGGCTACACCTTC.